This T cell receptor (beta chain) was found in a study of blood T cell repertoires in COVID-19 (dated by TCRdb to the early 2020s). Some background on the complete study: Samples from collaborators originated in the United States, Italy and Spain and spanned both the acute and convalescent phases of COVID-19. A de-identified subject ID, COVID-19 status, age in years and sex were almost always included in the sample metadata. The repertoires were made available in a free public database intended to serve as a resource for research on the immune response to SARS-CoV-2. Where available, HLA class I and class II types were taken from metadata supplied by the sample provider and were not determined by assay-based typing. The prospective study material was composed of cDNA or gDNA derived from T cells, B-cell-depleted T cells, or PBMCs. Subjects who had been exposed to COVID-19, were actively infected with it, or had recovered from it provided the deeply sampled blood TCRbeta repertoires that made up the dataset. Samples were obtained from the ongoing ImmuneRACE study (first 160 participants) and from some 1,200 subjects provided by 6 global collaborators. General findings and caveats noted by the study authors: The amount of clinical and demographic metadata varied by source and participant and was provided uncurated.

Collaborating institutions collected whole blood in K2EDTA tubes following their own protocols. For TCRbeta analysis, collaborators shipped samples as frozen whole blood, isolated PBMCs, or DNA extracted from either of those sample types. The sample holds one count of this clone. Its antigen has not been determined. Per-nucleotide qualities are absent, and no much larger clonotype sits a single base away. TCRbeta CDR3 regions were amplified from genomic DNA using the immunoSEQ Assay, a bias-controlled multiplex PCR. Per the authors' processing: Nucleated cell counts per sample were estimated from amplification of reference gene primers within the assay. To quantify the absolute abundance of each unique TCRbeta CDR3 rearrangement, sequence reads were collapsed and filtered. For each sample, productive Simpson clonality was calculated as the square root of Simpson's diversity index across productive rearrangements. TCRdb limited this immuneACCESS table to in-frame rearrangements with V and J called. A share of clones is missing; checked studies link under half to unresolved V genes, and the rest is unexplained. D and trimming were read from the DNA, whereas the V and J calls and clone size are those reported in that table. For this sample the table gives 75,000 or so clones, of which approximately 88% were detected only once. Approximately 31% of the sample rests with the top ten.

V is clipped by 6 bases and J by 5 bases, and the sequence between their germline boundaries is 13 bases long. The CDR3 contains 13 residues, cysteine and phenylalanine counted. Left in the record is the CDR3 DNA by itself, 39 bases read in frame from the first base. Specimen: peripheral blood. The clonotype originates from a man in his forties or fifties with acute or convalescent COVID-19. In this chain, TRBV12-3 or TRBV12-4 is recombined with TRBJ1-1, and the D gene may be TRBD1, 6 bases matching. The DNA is TGTGCCAGCAGCCCAACAGGGTGGACTGAAGCTTTCTTT. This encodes CASSPTGWTEAFF.